This T cell receptor (beta chain) derives from a study of blood T cell repertoires in COVID-19 (dated by TCRdb to the early 2020s). Describing the broader study: Samples covering the acute and convalescent phases of COVID-19 were provided by collaborators in the United States, Italy and Spain. The material from the prospective study consisted of cDNA or gDNA derived from T cells, B-cell-depleted T cells, or PBMCs. The dataset comprised deeply sampled blood TCRbeta repertoires from subjects exposed to, actively infected with, or recovered from COVID-19. The repertoires were made available in a free public database intended to serve as a resource for research on the immune response to SARS-CoV-2. The samples were drawn from the first 160 participants of the ongoing ImmuneRACE study and from some 1,300 subjects provided by 6 global collaborators. Sample metadata almost always included a de-identified subject ID, COVID-19 status, age in years and sex. Where HLA class I and class II types were available, the types were taken from metadata supplied by the sample provider, not from assay-based typing. Points the paper makes about the study in general: How much clinical and demographic metadata was included differed by source and by participant, and the metadata was provided uncurated.

In the germline V gene, CDR1 corresponds to SGDLS and CDR2 to YYNGEE. Relative to germline, V is missing 4 bases and J is missing 1 base, with 7 bases of the junction outside any gene match. The CDR3 contains 15 residues, cysteine and phenylalanine counted. Of all the DNA, just the CDR3 is kept, 45 bases in frame from base 1. Enrolling through a virtual design, the prospective study's participants ranged in age from roughly 18 to 95 years and lived across roughly 23 United States geographic areas. In the prospective study, cohorts were assigned on the basis of participant-reported clinical history obtained from a screening survey and a study questionnaire. In the prospective study, mobile phlebotomists collected whole blood, serum and a nasopharyngeal or oropharyngeal swab from each participant. Prospective study participants could optionally give additional blood draws and questionnaires over an approximately 2-month period. Blood samples from the prospective study were shipped frozen or at room temperature prior to DNA extraction.

The immunoSEQ Assay, a bias-controlled multiplex PCR, was used to amplify TCRbeta CDR3 regions from genomic DNA. Per the authors' processing: The number of nucleated cells in each sample was estimated by amplification of reference gene primers within the assay. To quantify the absolute abundance of each unique TCRbeta CDR3 rearrangement, sequence reads were collapsed and filtered. For each sample, productive Simpson clonality was calculated as the square root of Simpson's diversity index across productive rearrangements. This immuneACCESS table, as held by TCRdb, lists in-frame sequences with V and J called but not all clones. Of the missing ones, under half trace to an unresolved V gene in checked studies; the others have no known cause. D and trimming were read from the DNA, whereas the V and J calls and clone size are those reported in that table. The sample records approximately 150,000 clones, 81% of which are singletons. The ten largest account for roughly 5.7% of the sample.

A word on this clone: The clone's antigen remains unknown. Base qualities were left out, and no much larger clone turns up one base away.

Recombination joined TRBV9 with TRBJ1-1; TRBD1 lines up with 7 middle nucleotides. This clonotype was obtained from a woman between 40 and 50 years old with acute COVID-19. What was sequenced was PBMCs or T cells enriched from blood (not recorded which). The DNA sequence is as follows: TGTGCCAGCAGCCCCAGACAGGGTGAGAACACTGAAGCTTTCTTT. Its protein reads: CASSPRQGENTEAFF.